Below are 25 T cell receptor beta chains sequenced from a single sample in a study of blood T cells in healthy people across ages. Then a second PCR, running about 6 to 12 cycles, was carried out with a sample-barcoded 5' primer and a J-beta primer mix. TCRdb re-called the 5' RACE reads with MiXCR, one entry per CDR3 protein. Of under 750,000 distinct CDR3 sequences listed, roughly 48% are singletons. Sequenced: blood. The source of these receptors is a man older than 75 in good health.

This clonotype was counted only a few times. The rearrangement uses TRBV20-1 and TRBJ2-1; tentatively, D is TRBD1 or TRBD2 (5 bases each). CDR1 is DFQATT and CDR2 is SNEGSKA in the germline V gene (reference sequence). This CDR3 spans 13 amino acids. Trimming took off 7 bases at V and 4 bases at J, with 14 bases between the two ends. The CDR3 here is CSGTGAGYNEQFF. The DNA of the CDR3 is TGCAGTGGAACCGGGGCCGGTTACAATGAGCAGTTCTTC.

The chain carries TRBV20-1 and TRBJ2-1, with 9 bases lining up with TRBD2. The V segment lost 1 base and the J segment 0 bases; nucleotides outside the gene matches: 7. This CDR3 spans 17 amino acids. Germline lookup yields CDR1 DFQATT and CDR2 SNEGSKA (reference sequence). The CDR3 DNA reads TGCAGTGCTAGAGGGCTAGCGGGGAGAAACTCCTACAATGAGCAGTTCTTC. It specifies CSARGLAGRNSYNEQFF.

The rearrangement links TRBV20-1 to TRBJ2-7; possible D gene TRBD2, 5 bases. Germline lookup yields CDR1 DFQATT and CDR2 SNEGSKA (reference sequence). V was clipped by 1 base and J by 2 bases, with 15 bases between them. This CDR3 has 15 amino acids. CDR3 DNA sequence: TGCAGTGCTAGAGGTGGACGGGTGGGAGCCTACGAGCAGTACTTC. It yields the protein CSARGGRVGAYEQYF.

This clonotype occurred a few times. This chain connects TRBV2 to TRBJ2-1; D uncertain. V lost 8 bases and J lost 1, with 3 bases in between. CDR1 and CDR2 (germline): SNHLY, FYNNEI. The CDR3 totals 11 residues. The CDR3 reads CASVSYNEQFF. The CDR3 DNA sequence: TGTGCCAGCGTATCCTACAATGAGCAGTTCTTC.

The chain has TRBV20-1 and TRBJ2-5; the D call may be TRBD1 or TRBD2 (7 bases each). The CDR3 runs 15 residues. Germline CDR1 reads DFQATT; CDR2 reads SNEGSKA (reference sequence). Trimming took off 2 bases at V and 2 bases at J, with 15 bases between the two ends. This CDR3 is CSARHRGGRQETQYF. CDR3 coding DNA: TGCAGTGCTAGACACAGGGGAGGGAGACAAGAGACCCAGTACTTC.

This clonotype was recorded a few times. The chain carries TRBV29-1 and TRBJ2-3, with TRBD2 identical over 10 bases. The V segment lost 5 bases and the J segment 2 bases; nucleotides outside the gene matches: 7. Germline CDR1 SQVTM, CDR2 ANQGSEA. The CDR3 is 15 amino acids. The CDR3 DNA reads TGCAGCGTTCAAATGACTAGCGGGCTCACAGATACGCAGTATTTT. It yields the protein CSVQMTSGLTDTQYF.

The CDR3 spells CASSPRLSSDEQYF. The DNA for the CDR3 is TGTGCCAGCAGCCCTCGGCTTAGCAGCGACGAGCAGTACTTC. The gene calls are TRBV9 and TRBJ2-7, with D unresolved. Germline V gene data show CDR1 as SGDLS and CDR2 as YYNGEE. This CDR3 has 14 residues. Between the trimmed V and J ends, which lost 4 bases and 5 bases, there was a span of 16 bases.

This clonotype was seen only a few times. The chain links TRBV12-3 or TRBV12-4 to TRBJ1-2; D not certain. CDR3 length: 13 amino acids. The germline V and J ends were trimmed by 5 bases and 2 bases, with 9 bases remaining between them. CDR3 region: CASSPGSNYGYTF. The CDR3 nucleotides are TGTGCCAGCAGTCCGGGGTCCAACTATGGCTACACCTTC.

This clonotype appeared a few times. This chain uses TRBV7-3 with TRBJ2-3; 11 nucleotides match TRBD2. The CDR3 totals 15 residues. Germline V CDR1 and CDR2: SGHTA, FQGTGA. V lost 4 bases to trimming and J lost 4 bases; unmatched junction nucleotides: 4. CDR3 DNA sequence: TGTGCCAGCAGCTCAATAGCGGGAGGGCCAGATACGCAGTATTTT. It is translated as CASSSIAGGPDTQYF.

This clonotype was detected a few times. The chain has TRBV7-2 and TRBJ2-7, with 11 bases identical to TRBD2. The better agreement between TRBJ2-5 and the DNA end casts doubt on the J call. Germline-derived CDR1 and CDR2 are SGHTA and FQGNSA. The CDR3 has 14 residues. Here the CDR3 DNA reads TGTGCCAGCAGCCCGACTAGCGGGGCAGAGACCCAGTACTTC. Translating gives CASSPTSGAETQYF.

This rearrangement joins TRBV20-1 to TRBJ1-3; D is uncertain. CDR1 is DFQATT and CDR2 is SNEGSKA in the germline V gene (reference sequence). Trimming removed 0 bases from V and 0 bases from J, with 9 bases in between. The CDR3 has 15 amino acids. The CDR3 is CSAREGGPSGNTIYF. CDR3 bases: TGCAGTGCTAGAGAAGGCGGTCCCTCTGGAAACACCATATATTTT.

The rearrangement uses TRBV29-1 and TRBJ2-1; 9 bases are shared with TRBD1. The ends lost 1 base at V and 4 bases at J; junction bases unmatched: 14. The CDR3 spans 18 residues. CDR1 SQVTM and CDR2 ANQGSEA come from the germline V gene. CDR3 in DNA: TGCAGCGTTGAAGCCGGGACAGGGCCCTTCCCCCGATACAATGAGCAGTTCTTC. It codes for CSVEAGTGPFPRYNEQFF.

The chain employs TRBV5-1 and TRBJ2-7, with a weak D call TRBD1 (5 bases). V lost 0 bases and J lost 4, with 11 bases in between. Germline V CDR1 and CDR2: SGHRS, YFSETQ. The CDR3 sequence is 14 residues long. CDR3 in DNA: TGCGCCAGCAGCTTGGAAATCCAGGGTTACGAGCAGTACTTC. It is translated as CASSLEIQGYEQYF.

This chain joins TRBV20-1 and TRBJ1-2; 9 bases align to TRBD1. V lost 6 bases and J lost 5; bases outside the gene matches: 13. Germline CDR1 reads DFQATT; CDR2 reads SNEGSKA (reference sequence). The CDR3 runs to 15 residues. The CDR3 region is CSANSDGQGTYGYTF. CDR3 nucleotide sequence: TGCAGTGCCAACTCAGATGGACAGGGGACATATGGCTACACCTTC.

This clonotype was seen more than once but under ten times. The chain is built from TRBV5-1 and TRBJ2-1; the D gene is possibly TRBD2 (5 bases). This CDR3 spans 13 amino acids. Germline CDR1 reads SGHRS; CDR2 reads YFSETQ. Trimming took 4 bases from V and 6 from J, leaving 11 bases between them. CDR3 DNA sequence: TGCGCCAGCAGCCCGGACGGACTCAATGAGCAGTTCTTC. Protein product: CASSPDGLNEQFF.

This clonotype was picked up a small number of times. The gene calls are TRBV10-3 and TRBJ2-1, with TRBD2 matching 7 bases. The J segment lost 9 bases and the V segment lost 3 bases, leaving 8 bases of the junction unmatched. This CDR3 is 14 amino acids long. Germline CDR1 is ENHRY and CDR2 is SYGVKD. In DNA, the CDR3 is TGTGCCATCAGTGACGGGGGGTTGAATCGTGAGCAGTTCTTC. Translation gives CAISDGGLNREQFF.

Remarks on this clonotype: Its ends do not fully match the called genes, so a read error is possible. This chain joins TRBV7-9 and TRBJ2-3; D ambiguous. The CDR3 totals 14 residues. Germline V lookup: CDR1 SEHNR, CDR2 FQNEAQ (reference sequence). CDR3 DNA sequence: TGTGCCAGCAGCTCGGACCTTAGCACAGATACGCGGTATTTT. Protein sequence: CASSSDLSTDTRYF.

This sequence joins TRBV21-1 and TRBJ2-3; TRBD1, as called in the table, went unchecked against the DNA. TRBV21-1 is a pseudogene. The CDR3 has 16 amino acids. The CDR3 reads CASSYRERQASDTQYF. CDR3 DNA: TGTGCCAGCAGCTACAGGGAGCGGCAGGCGTCAGATACGCAGTATTTT.

This sequence joins TRBV12-3 or TRBV12-4 and TRBJ2-7, with 8 nucleotides matching TRBD2. There are 15 residues in the CDR3. V trimming: 3 bases; J trimming: 12 bases; junction bases outside the gene matches: 16. Here the CDR3 reads CASSFNGGVLETRYF. The CDR3 DNA follows: TGTGCCAGCAGTTTTAACGGGGGGGTACTGGAGACCCGGTACTTC.

This clonotype was seen a few times. The chain employs TRBV3-1 and TRBJ2-3; D unresolved. Germline CDR1 is LGHDT and CDR2 is YNNKEL (reference sequence). V lost 0 bases, J lost 2 bases, and 9 bases lay in between. This CDR3 is 15 amino acids long. The CDR3 spells CASSQELGSTDTQYF. The DNA for the CDR3 is TGTGCCAGCAGCCAAGAATTGGGTTCCACAGATACGCAGTATTTT.

The rearrangement links TRBV4-3 to TRBJ2-1; 7 bases fit TRBD1. The CDR3 runs 20 residues. The germline V gene encodes CDR1 LGHNA and CDR2 YSLEER. V trimming: 4 bases; J trimming: 4 bases; junction bases outside the gene matches: 22. The CDR3 DNA sequence: TGCGCCAGCAGCCCCCCGCCTTCGACAGGGTCAGCTTTAGCTTACAATGAGCAGTTCTTC. This translates into CASSPPPSTGSALAYNEQFF.

The chain couples TRBV20-1 to TRBJ2-1; 14 nucleotides match TRBD2. The CDR3 sequence is 15 residues long. Germline V gene lookup returns CDR1 DFQATT and CDR2 SNEGSKA (reference sequence). V lost 3 bases to trimming and J lost 7 bases; unmatched junction nucleotides: 5. The CDR3 is CSAREGTSGSNEQFF. The CDR3 region has the DNA TGCAGTGCTAGGGAGGGGACTAGCGGGAGTAATGAGCAGTTCTTC.

The chain employs TRBV12-3 or TRBV12-4 and TRBJ2-5; weak D call: TRBD2 (6 bases). CDR3 length equals 15 residues. V was cut by 1 base and J by 11 bases, with 20 bases left in between. The CDR3 bases are TGTGCCAGCAGTTTAGTACCTAGCGTCTCCAATGAGCAGTACTTC. Protein sequence: CASSLVPSVSNEQYF.

Notes on this clonotype: A much larger clone lies one base from this, so it may be a read error. In nucleotides, the CDR3 is TGCGCCAGCAGCCAAGGATGGGGCTGGGATACGCAGTATTTT. Translated, it gives CASSQGWGWDTQYF. V is TRBV4-1 and J is TRBJ2-3; the D gene is possibly TRBD1 (5 bases). Germline CDR1 reads MGHRA; CDR2 reads YSYEKL. V lost 1 base to trimming and J lost 6 bases, with 11 bases between them. This CDR3 has 14 residues.

This chain's CDR3 is CASSGDRGRLTEAFF. CDR3 sequence (DNA): TGTGCCAGCAGCGGGGACAGGGGGCGTTTGACTGAAGCTTTCTTT. The chain couples TRBV7-2 to TRBJ1-1, with TRBD1 identical over 12 bases. Germline V gene data show CDR1 as SGHTA and CDR2 as FQGNSA. The length of the CDR3 is 15 residues. The V gene end was trimmed by 5 bases and the J gene end by 5 bases; junction bases not matched to a gene: 6.